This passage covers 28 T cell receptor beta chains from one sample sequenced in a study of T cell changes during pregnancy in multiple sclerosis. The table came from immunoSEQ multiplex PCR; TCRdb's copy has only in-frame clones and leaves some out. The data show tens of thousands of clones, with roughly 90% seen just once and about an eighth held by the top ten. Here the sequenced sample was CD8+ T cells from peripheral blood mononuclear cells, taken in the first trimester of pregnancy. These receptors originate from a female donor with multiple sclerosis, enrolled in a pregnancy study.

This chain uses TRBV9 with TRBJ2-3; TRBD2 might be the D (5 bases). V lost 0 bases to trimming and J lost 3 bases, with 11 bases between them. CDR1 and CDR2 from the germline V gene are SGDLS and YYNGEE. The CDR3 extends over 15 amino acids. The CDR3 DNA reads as TGTGCCAGCAGCGTAGGGGAGAGGAGGACAGATACGCAGTATTTT. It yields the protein CASSVGERRTDTQYF.

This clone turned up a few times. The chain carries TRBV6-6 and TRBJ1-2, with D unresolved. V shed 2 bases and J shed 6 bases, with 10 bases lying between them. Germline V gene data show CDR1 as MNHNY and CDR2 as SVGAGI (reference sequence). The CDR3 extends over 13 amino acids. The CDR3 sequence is CASSYGSADGYTF. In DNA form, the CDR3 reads TGTGCCAGCAGTTACGGGAGCGCGGATGGCTACACCTTC.

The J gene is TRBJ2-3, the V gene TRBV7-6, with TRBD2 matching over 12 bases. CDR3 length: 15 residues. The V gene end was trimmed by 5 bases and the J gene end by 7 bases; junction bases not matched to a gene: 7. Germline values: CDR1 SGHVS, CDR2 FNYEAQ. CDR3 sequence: CASSPSSGGAYTQYF. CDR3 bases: TGTGCCAGCAGCCCCTCTAGCGGGGGGGCCTATACGCAGTATTTT.

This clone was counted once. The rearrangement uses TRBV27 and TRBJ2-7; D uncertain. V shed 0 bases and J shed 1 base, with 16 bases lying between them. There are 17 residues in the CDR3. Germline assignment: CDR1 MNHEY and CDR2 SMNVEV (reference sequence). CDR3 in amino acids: CASSLSIAEYGSYEQYF. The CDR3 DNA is TGTGCCAGCAGTTTATCGATAGCAGAATATGGGTCCTACGAGCAGTACTTC.

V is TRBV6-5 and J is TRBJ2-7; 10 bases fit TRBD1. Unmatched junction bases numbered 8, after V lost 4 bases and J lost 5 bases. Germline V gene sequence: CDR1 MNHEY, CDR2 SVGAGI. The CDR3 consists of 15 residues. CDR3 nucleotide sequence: TGTGCCAGCAGTTCCGGGACAGGGGCTGGAGACGAGCAGTACTTC. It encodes CASSSGTGAGDEQYF.

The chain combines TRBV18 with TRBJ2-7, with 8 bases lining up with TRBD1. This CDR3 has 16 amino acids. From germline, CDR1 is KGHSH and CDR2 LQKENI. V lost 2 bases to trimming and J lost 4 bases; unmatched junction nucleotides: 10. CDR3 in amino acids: CASSPADRAVPYEQYF. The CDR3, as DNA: TGTGCCAGCTCACCAGCGGACAGGGCCGTTCCGTACGAGCAGTACTTC. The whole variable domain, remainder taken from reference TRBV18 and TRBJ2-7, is NAGVMQNPRHLVRRRGQEARLRCSPMKGHSHVYWYRQLPEEGLKFMVYLQKENIIDESGMPKERFSAEFPKEGPSILRIQQVVRGDSAAYFCASSPADRAVPYEQYFGPGTRLTVT.

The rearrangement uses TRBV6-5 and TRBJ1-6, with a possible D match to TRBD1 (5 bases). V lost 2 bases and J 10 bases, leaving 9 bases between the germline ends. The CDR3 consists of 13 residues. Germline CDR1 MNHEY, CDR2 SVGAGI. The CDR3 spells CASSYRGESPLHF. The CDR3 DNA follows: TGTGCCAGCAGTTACAGGGGCGAATCACCCCTCCACTTT.

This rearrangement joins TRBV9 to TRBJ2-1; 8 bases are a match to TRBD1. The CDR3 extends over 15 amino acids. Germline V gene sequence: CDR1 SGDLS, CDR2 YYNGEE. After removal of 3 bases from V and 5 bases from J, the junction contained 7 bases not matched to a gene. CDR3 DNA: TGTGCCAGCAGCGACGACAGGGGTTCCCACAATGAGCAGTTCTTC. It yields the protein CASSDDRGSHNEQFF.

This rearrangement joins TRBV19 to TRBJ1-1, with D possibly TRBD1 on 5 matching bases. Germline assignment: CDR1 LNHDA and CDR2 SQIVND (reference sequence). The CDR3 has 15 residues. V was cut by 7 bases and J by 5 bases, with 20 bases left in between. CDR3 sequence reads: CASIARAGGKTEAFF. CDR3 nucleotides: TGTGCCAGTATCGCCAGGGCCGGGGGAAAGACTGAAGCTTTCTTT.

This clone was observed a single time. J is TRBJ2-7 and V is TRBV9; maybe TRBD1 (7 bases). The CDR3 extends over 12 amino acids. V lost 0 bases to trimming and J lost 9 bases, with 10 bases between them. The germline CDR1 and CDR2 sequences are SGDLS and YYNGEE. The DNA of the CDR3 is TGTGCCAGCAGCGTAGGTCAGGGGGGGCAGTACTTC. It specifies CASSVGQGGQYF.

For the CDR3, the DNA is TGTGCCAGCAGCTTATTTAGCGGGGGGCCGAGGAATGAGCAGTTCTTC. Translating it yields CASSLFSGGPRNEQFF. The chain combines TRBV6-6 with TRBJ2-1, with TRBD2 matching 10 bases. Germline values: CDR1 MNHNY, CDR2 SVGAGI (reference sequence). The V gene end was trimmed by 6 bases and the J gene end by 7 bases; junction bases not matched to a gene: 12. The CDR3 spans 16 residues.

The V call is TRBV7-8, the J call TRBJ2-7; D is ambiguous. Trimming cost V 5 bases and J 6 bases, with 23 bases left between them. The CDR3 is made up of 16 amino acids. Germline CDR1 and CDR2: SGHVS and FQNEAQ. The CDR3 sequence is CASSGDEVPKVSEQYF. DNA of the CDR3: TGTGCCAGCAGCGGAGACGAGGTCCCCAAAGTCTCCGAGCAGTACTTC.

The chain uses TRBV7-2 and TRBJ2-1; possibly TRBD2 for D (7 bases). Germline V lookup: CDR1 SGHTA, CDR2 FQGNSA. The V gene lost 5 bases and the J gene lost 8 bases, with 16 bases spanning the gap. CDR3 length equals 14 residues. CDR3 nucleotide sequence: TGTGCCAGCAGCCTCGGGGGGCTGGGGGATGAGCAGTTCTTC. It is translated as CASSLGGLGDEQFF.

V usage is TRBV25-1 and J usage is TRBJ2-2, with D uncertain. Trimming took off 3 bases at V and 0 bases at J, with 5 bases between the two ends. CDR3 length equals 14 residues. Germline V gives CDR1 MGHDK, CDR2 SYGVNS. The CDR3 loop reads CASSDPSNTGELFF. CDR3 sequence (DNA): TGTGCCAGCAGTGACCCGTCGAACACCGGGGAGCTGTTTTTT.

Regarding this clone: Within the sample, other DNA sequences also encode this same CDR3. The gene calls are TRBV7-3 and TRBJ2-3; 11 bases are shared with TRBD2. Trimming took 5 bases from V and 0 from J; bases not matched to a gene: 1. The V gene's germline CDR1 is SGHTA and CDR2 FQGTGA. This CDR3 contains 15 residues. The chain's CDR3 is CASSRLAGSTDTQYF. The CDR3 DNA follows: TGTGCCAGCAGCCGACTAGCGGGGAGCACAGATACGCAGTATTTT.

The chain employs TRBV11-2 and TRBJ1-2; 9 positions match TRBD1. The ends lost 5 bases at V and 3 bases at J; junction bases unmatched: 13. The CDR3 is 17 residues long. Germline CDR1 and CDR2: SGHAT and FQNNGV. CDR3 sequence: CASSADARTGVHYGYTF. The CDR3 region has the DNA TGTGCCAGCAGCGCGGACGCCCGGACAGGGGTCCACTATGGCTACACCTTC.

The CDR3 bases are TGTGCCACCAGCAGCGGGAGGGGGGTAAGTCAGCCCCAGCATTTT. It translates to CATSSGRGVSQPQHF. The rearrangement links TRBV15 to TRBJ1-5; TRBD1 might be the D (6 bases). CDR1 is LNHNV and CDR2 is YYDKDF in the germline V gene (reference sequence). V was cut by 3 bases and J by 6 bases, with 15 bases left in between. The CDR3 is 15 amino acids.

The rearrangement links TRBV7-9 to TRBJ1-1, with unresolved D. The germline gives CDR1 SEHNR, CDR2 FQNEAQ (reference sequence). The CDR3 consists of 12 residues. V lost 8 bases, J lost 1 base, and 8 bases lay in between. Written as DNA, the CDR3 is TGTGCCAGCTCTATTGGGAACACTGAAGCTTTCTTT. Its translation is CASSIGNTEAFF.

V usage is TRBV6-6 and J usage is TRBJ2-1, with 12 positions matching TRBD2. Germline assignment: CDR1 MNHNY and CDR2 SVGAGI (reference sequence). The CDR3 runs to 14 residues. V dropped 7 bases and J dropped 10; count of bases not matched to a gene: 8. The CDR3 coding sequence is TGTGCCAGCAACCTAGCGGGGGGGGCCGGCGAGCAGTTCTTC. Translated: CASNLAGGAGEQFF.

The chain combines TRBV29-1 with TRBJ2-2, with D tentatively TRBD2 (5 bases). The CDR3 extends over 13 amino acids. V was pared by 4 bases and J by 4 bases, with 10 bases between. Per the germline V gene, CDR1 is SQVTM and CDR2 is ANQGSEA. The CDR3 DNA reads TGCAGCGTTGTGGTCGCGGGCACCGGGGAGCTGTTTTTT. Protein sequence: CSVVVAGTGELFF.

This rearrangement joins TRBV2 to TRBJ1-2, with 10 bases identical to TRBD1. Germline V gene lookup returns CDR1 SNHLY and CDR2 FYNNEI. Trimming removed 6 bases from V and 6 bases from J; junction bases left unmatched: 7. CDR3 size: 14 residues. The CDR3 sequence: CASRDRGTDDGYTF. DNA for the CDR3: TGTGCCAGCAGGGACAGGGGGACTGATGATGGCTACACCTTC.

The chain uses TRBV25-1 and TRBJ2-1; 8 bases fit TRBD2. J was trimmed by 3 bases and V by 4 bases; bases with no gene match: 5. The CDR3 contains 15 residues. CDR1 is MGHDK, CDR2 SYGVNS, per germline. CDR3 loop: CASSGGGGYYNEQFF. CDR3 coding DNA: TGTGCCAGCAGTGGAGGCGGGGGGTACTACAATGAGCAGTTCTTC.

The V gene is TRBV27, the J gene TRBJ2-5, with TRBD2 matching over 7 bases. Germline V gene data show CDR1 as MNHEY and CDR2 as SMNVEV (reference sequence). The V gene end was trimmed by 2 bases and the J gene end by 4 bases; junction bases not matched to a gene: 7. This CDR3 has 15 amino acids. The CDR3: CASSLTAGRGETQYF. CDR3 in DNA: TGTGCCAGCAGTTTAACGGCGGGGAGGGGAGAGACCCAGTACTTC.

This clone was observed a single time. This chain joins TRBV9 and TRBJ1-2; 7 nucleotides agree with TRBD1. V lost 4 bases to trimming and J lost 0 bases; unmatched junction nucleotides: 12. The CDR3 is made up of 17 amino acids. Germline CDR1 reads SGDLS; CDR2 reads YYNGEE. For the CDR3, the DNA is TGTGCCAGCAGCCATCCCAAGGGGACAGCCGCTAACTATGGCTACACCTTC. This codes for CASSHPKGTAANYGYTF.

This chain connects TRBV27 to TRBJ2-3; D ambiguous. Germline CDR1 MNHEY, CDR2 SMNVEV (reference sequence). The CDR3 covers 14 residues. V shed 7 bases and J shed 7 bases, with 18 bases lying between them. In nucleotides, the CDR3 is TGTGCCAGCACTTCCGTAGGAGCTAGTTATACGCAGTATTTT. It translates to CASTSVGASYTQYF.

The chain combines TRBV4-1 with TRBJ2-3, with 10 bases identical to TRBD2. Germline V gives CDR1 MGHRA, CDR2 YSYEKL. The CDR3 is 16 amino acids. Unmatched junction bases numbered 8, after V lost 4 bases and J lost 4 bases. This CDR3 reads CASSPILAGVPDTQYF. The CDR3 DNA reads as TGCGCCAGCAGCCCAATCCTAGCGGGGGTCCCAGATACGCAGTATTTT.

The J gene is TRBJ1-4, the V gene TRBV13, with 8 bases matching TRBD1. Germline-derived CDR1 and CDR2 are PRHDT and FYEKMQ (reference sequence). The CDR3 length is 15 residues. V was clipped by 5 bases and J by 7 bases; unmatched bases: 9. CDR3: CASSPKDRGSEKLFF. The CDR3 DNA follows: TGTGCCAGCAGCCCGAAAGACAGGGGTAGTGAAAAACTGTTTTTT.

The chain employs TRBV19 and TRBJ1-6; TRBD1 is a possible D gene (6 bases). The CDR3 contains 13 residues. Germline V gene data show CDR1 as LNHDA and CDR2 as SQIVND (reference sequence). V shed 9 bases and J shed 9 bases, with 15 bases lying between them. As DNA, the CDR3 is TGTGCCAGCCTACAGGGTGTGGGTTCACCCCTCCACTTT. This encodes CASLQGVGSPLHF.